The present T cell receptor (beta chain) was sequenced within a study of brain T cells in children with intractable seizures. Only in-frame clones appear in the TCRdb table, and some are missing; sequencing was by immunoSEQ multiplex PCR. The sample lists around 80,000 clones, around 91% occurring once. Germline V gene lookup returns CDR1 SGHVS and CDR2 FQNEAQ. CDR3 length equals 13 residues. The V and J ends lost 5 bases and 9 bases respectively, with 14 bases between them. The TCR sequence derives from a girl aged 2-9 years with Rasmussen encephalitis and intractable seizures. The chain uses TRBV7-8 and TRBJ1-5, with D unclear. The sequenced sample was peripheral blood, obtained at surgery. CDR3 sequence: CASSREVEVPQHF. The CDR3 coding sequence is TGTGCCAGCAGCCGCGAGGTAGAAGTGCCCCAGCATTTT.